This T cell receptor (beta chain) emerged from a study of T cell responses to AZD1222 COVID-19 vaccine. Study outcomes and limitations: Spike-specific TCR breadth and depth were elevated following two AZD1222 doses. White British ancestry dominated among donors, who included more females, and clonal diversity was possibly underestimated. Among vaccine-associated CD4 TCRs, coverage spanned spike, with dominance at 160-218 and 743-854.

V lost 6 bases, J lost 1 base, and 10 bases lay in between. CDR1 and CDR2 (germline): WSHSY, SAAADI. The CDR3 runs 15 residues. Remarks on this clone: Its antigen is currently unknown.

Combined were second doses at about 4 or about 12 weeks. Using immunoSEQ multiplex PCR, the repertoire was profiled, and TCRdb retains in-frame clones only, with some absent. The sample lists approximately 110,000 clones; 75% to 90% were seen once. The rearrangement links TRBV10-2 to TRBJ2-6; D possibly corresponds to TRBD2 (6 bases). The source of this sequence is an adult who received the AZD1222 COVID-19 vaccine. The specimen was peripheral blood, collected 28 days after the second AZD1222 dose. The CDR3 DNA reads TGCGCCAGCAGCCAGGGACTTTCTGGGGCCAACGTCCTGACTTTC. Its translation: CASSQGLSGANVLTF.